Listed here is a single TCR beta chain. The target of this receptor is not known. There are no base qualities to consult, and no much larger clone falls within one base. Donors were healthy HIV-negative adults with no recently reported acute infections or vaccinations. Every donor was a Caucasian adult living in Nashville, Tennessee, USA. CD4+ T cells were enriched by magnetic negative selection; naive cells were then positively selected on CD45RA, and the negative fraction formed the memory subset. Blood was obtained by leukapheresis, after which PBMCs were separated by Ficoll-Histopaque density gradient centrifugation and cryopreserved in liquid nitrogen vapor phase. Analytical flow cytometry was used to check the purity and quantity of each magnetically sorted T cell population. Each sorted fraction had its genomic DNA isolated and then quantified by UV absorbance on a Nanodrop 2000c. The source of the sample is a study of shared clonotypes between healthy human individuals (dated by TCRdb to about 2020). Some background on the complete study: A few men and two women, aged 18 to 49 years, made up the cohort. Per donor, three plates each were used for CD4 naive and CD4 memory, two for CD8 naive, and one for CD8 memory. To estimate repertoire size and how much clonotype sharing occurs between individuals, the study deeply sequenced the blood TCR repertoires of roughly 5 healthy adults. To increase sequencing depth and limit assay-specific biases, different laboratories used diverse techniques to prepare libraries and sequence TCR repertoires. Each donor's leukapheresis produced roughly between roughly 0.85 and 9.5 billion PBMCs. The study at large found these results: The genetic and exposure-history diversity represented was limited by the small number of donors. Only blood was sampled, and tissue TCR repertoires likely differ from those in blood. When several donors were compared, the shared fraction of clonotypes was roughly 4.8% for naive CD4, less than 4% for naive CD8, roughly 2.5% for memory CD4, and 0.3% to 0.5% for memory CD8. Naive subsets generally had larger estimated clonotype richness than memory subsets did. Even with the large sequencing depth, rarefaction of the sorted-subset datasets indicated that sequencing was incomplete. Based on pairwise subsampling, the degree of clonotype sharing among donors was expected to be affected by sequencing depth. Compared with non-shared clonotypes, the clonotypes found in all four sorted-subset donors had higher generation probabilities.

CDR1 and CDR2, per the germline V gene, are MGHRA and YSYEKL. From cysteine to phenylalanine, the CDR3 is 15 amino acids long. The CDR3 DNA has 45 bases and is translated from base 1. V and J are truncated by 4 bases and 8 bases respectively, leaving an intervening sequence of 20 bases. Using the deep immunoSEQ assay, multiplex PCR amplified TCR CDR3 regions from genomic DNA. Genomic DNA extracted from each cell subset was distributed evenly over all wells of several immunoSEQ 96-well plates, and each plate served as one replicate. For sorted subsets, about 210 ng of genomic DNA, equivalent to around 29,000 T cell genomes, went into each replicate PCR. Purified libraries were quantified with a Qubit 3.0 fluorometer, sized on a Bioanalyzer 2100, and re-quantified with the KAPA Library Quantification kit. Every immunoSEQ 96-well plate was sequenced on a separate single-read 150-cycle Illumina NextSeq 550 flow cell. The original methods were these. Because only junctional sequences without quality scores were contained in the immunoSEQ output, filtering matching that applied to full-length reads could not be performed. To assign V/J genes and CDR3, sequences were annotated against IMGT germline references using PyIR, a Python wrapper for IgBLAST v1.9. Reads were removed for weak V/J assignments (E-value above 1e-6), missing CDR3, stop codons, out-of-frame junctions, or ambiguous translated residues. V3J clonotypes were defined as sequences sharing an identical inferred V gene, J gene, and CDR3 amino acid sequence. Percentage overlap between repertoires was computed as shared unique clonotypes divided by the size of the smaller repertoire. RTK rarefaction, the Chao1 estimator, and Recon v2.1 estimates of unobserved clonotypes were used to assess repertoire richness. Generation probabilities were computed with OLGA for all TCRbeta clonotypes obtained by the gDNA method from several donors. TCRdb provides this immuneACCESS table in a form limited to in-frame rearrangements. Some clones are lacking; in checked studies, under half of them reflect an unresolved V gene, and why the rest are absent is not known. That table gives V, J and clone size, and the DNA gave D and trimming. The sample data list around 1 million clones, and approximately 76% of these were observed just once. The top ten clonotypes cover approximately 1.5% of the sample.

The chain links TRBV4-1 with TRBJ1-2, with no reliable assignment of the D segment. The source material was memory CD4+ T cells sorted from blood. The meaning of the sample's cell subset or site label: CD45RA-negative fraction. The sequence derives from a man aged 18 to 35 in good health. The DNA sequence is given as TGCGCCAGCAGCCCCCGGAGGACGCTAAGTGGGGGCTACACCTTC. It specifies CASSPRRTLSGGYTF.